The present TCR beta chain was sequenced within a study of CD8 T cells in Susac syndrome. As judged by recently defined diagnostic criteria, patients with Susac syndrome had definite or probable disease. With 6 bases clipped from V and 1 base from J, the junction kept 8 bases outside the gene matches. Germline V gives CDR1 DFQATT, CDR2 SNEGSKA (reference sequence). The CDR3 extends over 14 amino acids. The RNA, about 0.5 to 1 ug, was put through reverse transcription using random hexamers. TCRdb itself ran the immunoSEQ multiplex PCR reads through MiXCR, one entry per CDR3 protein. The table has 150,000 or so distinct CDR3 sequences, approximately 95% seen once; the top ten hold 0.14%.

Material for sequencing was CD4+ T cells from PBMCs. The rearrangement joins TRBV20-1 to TRBJ1-2, with 7 nucleotides matching TRBD1. The sequence was collected from a human donor with Susac syndrome. CDR3 bases: TGCAGTGCGAGGGACAGCCGTGATAACTATGGCTACACCTTC. This encodes CSARDSRDNYGYTF.